Each of the 9 T cell receptor beta chains below was sequenced from the same sample in a study of OX40 agonist ivuxolimab in advanced cancers. Produced via immunoSEQ multiplex PCR; TCRdb's table is partial and in-frame only. The sample consists of over 75,000 clones, about 94% of them appearing once. This material consisted of CD4+ or CD8+ T cells sorted from blood, taken in a trial of the OX40 agonist ivuxolimab. Receptors originate from an adult with an advanced solid tumor such as melanoma, head and neck, liver or kidney cancer.

On this clone: One junction end disagrees with the germline gene, perhaps due to a read error. CDR3 in amino acids: CASSLRDRVIF. In DNA form, the CDR3 reads TGTGCCAGCAGCCTCCGGGACAGGGTGATCTTT. The rearrangement links TRBV7-9 to TRBJ1-1, with 9 bases that match TRBD1. Germline CDR1 reads SEHNR; CDR2 reads FQNEAQ (reference sequence). The CDR3 loop spans 11 amino acids.

The V and J genes are TRBV6-5 and TRBJ1-4, with D maybe TRBD1 (5 bases). Between the trimmed V and J ends, which lost 0 bases and 5 bases, there was a span of 10 bases. The CDR3 sequence is 15 residues long. From germline, CDR1 is MNHEY and CDR2 SVGAGI. CDR3 DNA sequence: TGTGCCAGCAGTTACTCGGGGGGGACGAATGAAAAACTGTTTTTT. Translated, it gives CASSYSGGTNEKLFF.

CDR3 sequence: CASSSPPQKIQETQYF. CDR3 nucleotide sequence: TGTGCCAGCAGTTCCCCCCCCCAGAAAATTCAAGAGACCCAGTACTTC. V and J are TRBV9 and TRBJ2-5; D is uncertain. V was trimmed by 5 bases and J by 2 bases, leaving 19 bases between them. Germline CDR1 reads SGDLS; CDR2 reads YYNGEE. CDR3 length: 16 amino acids. The full variable domain, completed using reference TRBV9 and TRBJ2-5, is DSGVTQTPKHLITATGQRVTLRCSPRSGDLSVYWYQQSLDQGLQFLIQYYNGEERAKGNILERFSAQQFPDLHSELNLSSLELGDSALYFCASSSPPQKIQETQYFGPGTRLLVL.

CDR3 amino acids: CASNPGLAGYEQYF. The CDR3 bases are TGCGCCAGCAACCCGGGACTAGCGGGATACGAGCAGTACTTC. This chain uses TRBV10-2 with TRBJ2-7, with 13 bases that match TRBD2. CDR3 length: 14 amino acids. Losses at the gene ends were 7 bases for V and 4 bases for J; bases not matched to a gene: 4. Per the germline V gene, CDR1 is WSHSY and CDR2 is SAAADI.

There are many counts of this clone. This sequence joins TRBV4-3 and TRBJ2-7; D ambiguous. Germline V lookup: CDR1 LGHNA, CDR2 YSLEER. V lost 3 bases to trimming and J lost 6 bases, with 12 bases between them. The CDR3 is 13 residues long. The CDR3 DNA is TGCGCCAGCAGCCAGGTTATGAGCTCCGAGCAGTACTTC. As protein: CASSQVMSSEQYF.

The rearrangement uses TRBV9 and TRBJ1-3; D gene uncertain. Germline-derived CDR1 and CDR2 are SGDLS and YYNGEE. Trimming pared 4 bases from V and 4 bases from J, leaving 12 bases between. The CDR3 contains 14 residues. CDR3 coding DNA: TGTGCCAGCAGCTCGGCCGGGAGAGGAAACACCATATATTTT. Translating it yields CASSSAGRGNTIYF.

The rearrangement links TRBV29-1 to TRBJ2-3; tentative D call: TRBD1 (6 bases). The V gene's germline CDR1 is SQVTM and CDR2 ANQGSEA. Trimming cost V 4 bases and J 2 bases, with 10 bases left between them. The CDR3 runs to 13 residues. The CDR3 bases are TGCAGCGTTGGCGGACAGACCACAGATACGCAGTATTTT. This codes for CSVGGQTTDTQYF.

The rearrangement uses TRBV5-1 and TRBJ2-5; D remains unclear. V was cut by 0 bases and J by 4 bases, with 10 bases left in between. CDR3 size: 14 residues. Germline V lookup: CDR1 SGHRS, CDR2 YFSETQ. The DNA for the CDR3 is TGCGCCAGCAGCTTGGAAGGCCAAGGAGAGACCCAGTACTTC. Translating gives CASSLEGQGETQYF.

This clone has only one observation. The CDR3 reads CATVEGATYEQYF. CDR3 sequence (DNA): TGTGCCACCGTAGAGGGGGCTACCTACGAGCAGTACTTC. The chain employs TRBV28 and TRBJ2-7; 7 bases are shared with TRBD1. The CDR3 spans 13 residues. In germline, CDR1 is MDHEN, CDR2 SYDVKM. Trimming at V came to 10 bases and at J to 2 bases, leaving 8 bases not matched to a gene.